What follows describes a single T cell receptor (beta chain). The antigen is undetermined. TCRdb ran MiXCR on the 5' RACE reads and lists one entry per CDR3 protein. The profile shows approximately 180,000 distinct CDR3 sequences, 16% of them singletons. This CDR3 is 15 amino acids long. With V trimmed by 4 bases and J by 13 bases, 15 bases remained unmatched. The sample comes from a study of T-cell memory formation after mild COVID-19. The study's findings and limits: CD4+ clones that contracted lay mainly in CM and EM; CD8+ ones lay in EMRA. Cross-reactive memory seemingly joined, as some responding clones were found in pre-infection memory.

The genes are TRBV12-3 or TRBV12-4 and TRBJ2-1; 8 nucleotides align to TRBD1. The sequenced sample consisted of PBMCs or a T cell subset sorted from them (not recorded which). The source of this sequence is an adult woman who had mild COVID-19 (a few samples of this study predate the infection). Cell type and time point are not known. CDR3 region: CASSSLGRQGAPQFF. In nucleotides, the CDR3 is TGTGCCAGCAGTTCGCTCGGCCGTCAGGGGGCCCCCCAGTTCTTC.